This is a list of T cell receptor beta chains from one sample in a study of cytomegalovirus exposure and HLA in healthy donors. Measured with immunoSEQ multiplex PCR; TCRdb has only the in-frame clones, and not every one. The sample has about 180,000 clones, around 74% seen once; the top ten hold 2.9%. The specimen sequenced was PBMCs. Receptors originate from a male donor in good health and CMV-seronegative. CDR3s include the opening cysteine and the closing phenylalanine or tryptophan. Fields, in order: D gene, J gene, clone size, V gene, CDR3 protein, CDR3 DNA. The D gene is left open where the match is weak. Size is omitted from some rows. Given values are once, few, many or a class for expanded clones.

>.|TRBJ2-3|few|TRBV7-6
CASSQPADTQYF
TGTGCCAGCAGCCAACCAGCGGATACGCAGTATTTT
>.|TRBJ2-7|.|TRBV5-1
CASSLDQGDEQYF
TGCGCCAGCAGCTTGGACCAGGGTGACGAGCAGTACTTC
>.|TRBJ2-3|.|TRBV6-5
CASSFLTNPSTDTQYF
TGTGCCAGCAGTTTTTTGACAAACCCTAGCACAGATACGCAGTATTTT
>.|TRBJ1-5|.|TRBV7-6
CASSFRQDQPQHF
TGTGCCAGCAGCTTCCGACAGGACCAGCCCCAGCATTTT
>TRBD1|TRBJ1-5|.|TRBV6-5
CASRGTGVRQPQHF
TGTGCCAGCAGGGGGACAGGGGTAAGACAGCCCCAGCATTTT
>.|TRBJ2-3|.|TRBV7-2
CASSLSGTDTQYF
TGTGCCAGCAGCTTATCGGGCACAGATACGCAGTATTTT
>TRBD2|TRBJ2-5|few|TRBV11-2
CASSARLANGETQYF
TGTGCCAGCAGCGCGAGACTAGCGAATGGAGAGACCCAGTACTTC
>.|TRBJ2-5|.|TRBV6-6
CASSYSPGRAETQYF
TGTGCCAGCAGTTACTCGCCGGGCAGGGCTGAGACCCAGTACTTC
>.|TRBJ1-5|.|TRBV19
CASSKRRASQPQHF
TGTGCCAGTAGTAAGCGCAGGGCTAGTCAGCCCCAGCATTTT
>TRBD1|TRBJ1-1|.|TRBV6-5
CASSSRDRATEAFF
TGTGCCAGCAGTTCAAGGGACAGGGCTACTGAAGCTTTCTTT
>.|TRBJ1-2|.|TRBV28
CASSIPNRENYGYTF
TGTGCCAGCAGTATACCAAACCGGGAGAACTATGGCTACACCTTC
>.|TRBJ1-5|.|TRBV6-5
CASSAEGRNQPQHF
TGTGCCAGCAGCGCGGAGGGACGCAATCAGCCCCAGCATTTT
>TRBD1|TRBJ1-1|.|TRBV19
CASSMFFGTGFTEAFF
TGTGCCAGTAGTATGTTTTTCGGGACAGGGTTCACTGAAGCTTTCTTT
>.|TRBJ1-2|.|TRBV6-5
CASTPGYTNYGYTF
TGTGCCAGCACCCCAGGGTACACTAACTATGGCTACACCTTC
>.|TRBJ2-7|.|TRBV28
CASTPNRGIEQYF
TGTGCCAGCACCCCTAATCGGGGAATCGAGCAGTACTTC
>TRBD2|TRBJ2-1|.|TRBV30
CAWSILSAGGEQFF
TGTGCCTGGAGTATTCTATCAGCGGGAGGTGAGCAGTTCTTC
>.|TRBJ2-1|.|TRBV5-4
CASSATRNNEQFF
TGTGCCAGCAGCGCGACTAGGAACAATGAGCAGTTCTTC
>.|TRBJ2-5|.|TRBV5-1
CASSFQGEEETQYF
TGCGCCAGCAGCTTCCAGGGGGAGGAGGAGACCCAGTACTTC
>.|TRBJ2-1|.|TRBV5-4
CASSLRSYNEQFF
TGTGCCAGCAGCTTGCGCTCCTACAATGAGCAGTTCTTC
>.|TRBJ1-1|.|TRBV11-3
CASSPGGGGEAFF
TGTGCCAGCAGCCCGGGTGGGGGCGGTGAAGCTTTCTTT
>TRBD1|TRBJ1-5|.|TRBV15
CATSRDRQGLNQPQHF
TGTGCCACCAGCAGAGATCGACAGGGATTAAATCAGCCCCAGCATTTT
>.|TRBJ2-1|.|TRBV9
CASSVTGSGKSSYNEQFF
TGTGCCAGCAGCGTCACGGGTAGCGGCAAAAGCTCCTACAATGAGCAGTTCTTC
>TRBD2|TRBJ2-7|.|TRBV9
CASSVAPSGIYEQYF
TGTGCCAGCAGCGTAGCCCCTAGCGGGATCTACGAGCAGTACTTC
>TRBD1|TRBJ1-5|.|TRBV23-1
CASSQTGVLQPQHF
TGCGCCAGCAGTCAAACAGGGGTGTTGCAGCCCCAGCATTTT
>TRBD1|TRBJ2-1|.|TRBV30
CAWGSGTGARYEQFF
TGTGCCTGGGGGTCCGGGACAGGGGCTCGTTATGAGCAGTTCTTC
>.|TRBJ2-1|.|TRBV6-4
CASSDSAGLYNEQFF
TGTGCCAGCAGTGACTCGGCAGGGCTCTACAATGAGCAGTTCTTC
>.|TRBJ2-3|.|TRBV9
CASSRTNTDTQYF
TGTGCCAGCAGTCGAACTAACACAGATACGCAGTATTTT
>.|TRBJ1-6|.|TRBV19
CASRGGGPLNLPVINSPLHF
TGTGCCAGTAGGGGCGGAGGCCCGTTGAACCTTCCCGTTATTAATTCACCCCTCCACTTT
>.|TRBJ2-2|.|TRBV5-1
CASSSGQITNTGELFF
TGTGCCAGCAGCAGCGGACAGATTACGAACACCGGGGAGCTGTTTTTT
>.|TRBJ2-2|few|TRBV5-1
CASSLGSYTGELFF
TGCGCCAGCAGCTTGGGCAGTTACACCGGGGAGCTGTTTTTT
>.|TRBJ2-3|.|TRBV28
CASSLVRLTDTQYF
TGTGCCAGCAGTTTGGTTAGACTCACAGATACGCAGTATTTT
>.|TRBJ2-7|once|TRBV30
CAWKTFYQGSEQYF
TGTGCCTGGAAAACATTTTATCAGGGGTCCGAGCAGTACTTC
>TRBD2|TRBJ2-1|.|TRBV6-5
CASSERGGYNEQFF
TGTGCCAGCAGTGAGCGGGGGGGCTACAATGAGCAGTTCTTC
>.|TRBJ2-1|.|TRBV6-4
CASSSRSNRANEQFF
TGTGCCAGCAGTTCTCGCTCGAATCGAGCCAATGAGCAGTTCTTC
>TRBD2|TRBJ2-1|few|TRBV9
CASMGEGLDEQFF
TGTGCCAGCATGGGGGAGGGCCTCGATGAGCAGTTCTTC
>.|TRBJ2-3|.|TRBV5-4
CASSVRETDTQYF
TGTGCCAGCAGCGTCCGGGAAACAGATACGCAGTATTTT
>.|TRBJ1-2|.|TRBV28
CASSSTVYGYTF
TGTGCCAGCAGTTCCACAGTCTATGGCTACACCTTC
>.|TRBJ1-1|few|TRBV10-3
CAISEPRATEAFF
TGTGCCATCAGTGAACCCAGGGCCACTGAAGCTTTCTTT
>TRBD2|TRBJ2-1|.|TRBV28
CASSLAGDSEQFF
TGTGCCAGCAGTCTAGCGGGAGATAGTGAGCAGTTCTTC
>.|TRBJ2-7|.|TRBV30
CAWSGQNYEQYF
TGTGCCTGGAGTGGTCAGAACTACGAGCAGTACTTC
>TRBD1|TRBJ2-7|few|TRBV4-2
CASSLDLGQGRWEQYF
TGTGCCAGCAGCTTGGACCTGGGACAGGGGAGATGGGAGCAGTACTTC
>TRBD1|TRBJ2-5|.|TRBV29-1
CSAPGQGQETQYF
TGCAGCGCCCCGGGACAGGGACAAGAGACCCAGTACTTC
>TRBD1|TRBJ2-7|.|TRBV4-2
CASSQAVTGGSYEQYF
TGTGCCAGCAGCCAAGCTGTGACAGGGGGCTCCTACGAGCAGTACTTC
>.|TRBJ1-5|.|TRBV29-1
CSVVQDNQPQHF
TGCAGCGTTGTGCAGGACAATCAGCCCCAGCATTTT
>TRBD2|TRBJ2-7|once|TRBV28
CASSFYGTSYEQYF
TGTGCCAGCAGTTTCTACGGGACTAGCTACGAGCAGTACTTC
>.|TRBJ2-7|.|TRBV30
CAWSVTSSYEQYF
TGTGCCTGGAGTGTAACCAGTTCCTACGAGCAGTACTTC
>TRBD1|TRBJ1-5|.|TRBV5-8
CASSPMGTGGIQPQHF
TGTGCCAGCAGCCCCATGGGCACAGGGGGTATTCAGCCCCAGCATTTT
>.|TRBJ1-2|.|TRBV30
CAWSVWGRNYGYTF
TGTGCCTGGAGTGTTTGGGGGAGGAACTATGGCTACACCTTC
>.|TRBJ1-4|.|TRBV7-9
CASSLGDGVFNEKLFF
TGTGCCAGCAGCTTAGGTGACGGAGTATTTAATGAAAAACTGTTTTTT